This record looks at one T cell receptor (beta chain) sequence and its context. Its specificity is not known. Among the donors, all were healthy bone marrow donors. These data originate in a study of cytomegalovirus exposure and HLA in healthy donors. The study's findings and limits: Clonal expansion was found to be greater in HLA-associated TCR beta chains than in equally common others in a later analysis. As a later analysis showed, a missense DCLRE1C variant was linked to trimming of TCR beta V- and J-genes. Cytomegalovirus-associated status was assigned to some 160 TCR beta chains.

The CDR3 is made up of 13 amino acids. V lost 6 bases to trimming and J lost 6 bases, with 14 bases between them. The germline CDR1 and CDR2 sequences are SNHLY and FYNNEI. The study ran its PCR with 60 Vbeta and 13 Jbeta primers. Libraries were prepared by immunoSEQ multiplex PCR; TCRdb keeps only in-frame clonotypes and omits some of them. The sample lists 60,000 to 70,000 clones; about 80% were seen once. The chain employs TRBV2 and TRBJ1-1; D is ambiguous. This receptor was identified in a man over 45 in good health and CMV-seronegative. The material sequenced was PBMCs. Here the CDR3 reads CASRTSLISEAFF. CDR3 nucleotides: TGTGCCAGCAGAACCTCACTTATCTCTGAAGCTTTCTTT.